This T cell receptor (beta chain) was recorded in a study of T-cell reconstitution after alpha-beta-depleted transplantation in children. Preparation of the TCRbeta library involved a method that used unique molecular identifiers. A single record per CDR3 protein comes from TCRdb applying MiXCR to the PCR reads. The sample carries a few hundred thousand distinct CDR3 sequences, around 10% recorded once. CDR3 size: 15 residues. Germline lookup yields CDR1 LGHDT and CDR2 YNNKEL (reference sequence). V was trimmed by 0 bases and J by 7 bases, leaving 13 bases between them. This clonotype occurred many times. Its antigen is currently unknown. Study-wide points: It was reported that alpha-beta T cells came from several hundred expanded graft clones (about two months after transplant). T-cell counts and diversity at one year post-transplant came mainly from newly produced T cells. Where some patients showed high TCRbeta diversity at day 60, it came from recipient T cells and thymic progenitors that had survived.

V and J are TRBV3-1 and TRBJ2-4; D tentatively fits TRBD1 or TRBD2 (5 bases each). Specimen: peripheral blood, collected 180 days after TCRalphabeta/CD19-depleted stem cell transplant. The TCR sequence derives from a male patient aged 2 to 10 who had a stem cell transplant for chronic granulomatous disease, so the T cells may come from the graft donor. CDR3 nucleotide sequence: TGTGCCAGCAGCCAAGATCTTGCCTGGGGGAACATTCAGTACTTC. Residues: CASSQDLAWGNIQYF. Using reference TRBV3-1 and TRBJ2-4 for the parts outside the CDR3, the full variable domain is DTAVSQTPKYLVTQMGNDKSIKCEQNLGHDTMYWYKQDSKKFLKIMFSYNNKELIINETVPNRFSPKSPDKAHLNLHINSLELGDSAVYFCASSQDLAWGNIQYFGAGTRLSVL.